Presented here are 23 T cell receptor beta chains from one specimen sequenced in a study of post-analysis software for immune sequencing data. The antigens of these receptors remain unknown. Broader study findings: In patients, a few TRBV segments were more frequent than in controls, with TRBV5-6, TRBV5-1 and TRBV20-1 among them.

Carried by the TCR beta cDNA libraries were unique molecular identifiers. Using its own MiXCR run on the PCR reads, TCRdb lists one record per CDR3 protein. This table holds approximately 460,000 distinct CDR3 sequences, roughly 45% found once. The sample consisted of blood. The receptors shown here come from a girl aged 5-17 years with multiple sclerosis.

CDR3 sequence (DNA): TGTGCCAGCAGCTTATCTGCGGGAGGGCCAAATGAGCAGTTCTTC. Protein product: CASSLSAGGPNEQFF. V and J are TRBV7-3 and TRBJ2-1; 9 bases match TRBD2. The V gene end was trimmed by 2 bases and the J gene end by 7 bases; junction bases not matched to a gene: 6. CDR3 size: 15 residues. Germline lookup yields CDR1 SGHTA and CDR2 FQGTGA.

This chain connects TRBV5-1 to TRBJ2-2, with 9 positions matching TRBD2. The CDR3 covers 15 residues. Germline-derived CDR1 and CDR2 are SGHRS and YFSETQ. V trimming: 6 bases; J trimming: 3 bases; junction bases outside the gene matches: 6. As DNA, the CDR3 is TGCGCCAGCAATAGCGGGAGTGTGGACACCGGGGAGCTGTTTTTT. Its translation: CASNSGSVDTGELFF.

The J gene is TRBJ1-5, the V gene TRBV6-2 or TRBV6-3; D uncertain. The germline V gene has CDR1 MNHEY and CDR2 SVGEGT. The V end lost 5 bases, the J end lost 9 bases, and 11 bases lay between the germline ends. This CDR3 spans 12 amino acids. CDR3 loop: CASSLNGAPQHF. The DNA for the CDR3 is TGTGCCAGCAGTCTTAATGGTGCGCCCCAGCATTTT.

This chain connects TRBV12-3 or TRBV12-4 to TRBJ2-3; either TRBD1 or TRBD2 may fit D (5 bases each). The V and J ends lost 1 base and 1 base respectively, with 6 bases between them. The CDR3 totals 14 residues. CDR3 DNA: TGTGCCAGCAGTTTAGGGGACCGCACAGATACGCAGTATTTT. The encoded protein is CASSLGDRTDTQYF.

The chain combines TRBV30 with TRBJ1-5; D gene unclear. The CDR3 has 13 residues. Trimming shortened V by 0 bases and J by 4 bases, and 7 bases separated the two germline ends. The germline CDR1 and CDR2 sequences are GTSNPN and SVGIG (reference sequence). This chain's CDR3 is CAWSVTGNQPQHF. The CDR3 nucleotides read TGTGCCTGGAGTGTCACGGGGAATCAGCCCCAGCATTTT.

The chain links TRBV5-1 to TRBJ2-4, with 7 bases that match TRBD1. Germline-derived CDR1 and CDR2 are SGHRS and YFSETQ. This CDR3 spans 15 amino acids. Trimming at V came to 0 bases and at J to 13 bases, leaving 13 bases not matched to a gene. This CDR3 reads CASSLEIQGVGKQYF. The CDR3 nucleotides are TGCGCCAGCAGCTTGGAGATCCAGGGGGTCGGCAAGCAGTACTTC.

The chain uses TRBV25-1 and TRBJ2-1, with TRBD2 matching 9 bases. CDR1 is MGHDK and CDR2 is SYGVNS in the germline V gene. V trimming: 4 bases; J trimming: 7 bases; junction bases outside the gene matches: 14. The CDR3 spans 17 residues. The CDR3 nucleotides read TGTGCCAGCAGTGTGATGGACGGAGCGGGAGGATGGAATGAGCAGTTCTTC. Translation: CASSVMDGAGGWNEQFF.

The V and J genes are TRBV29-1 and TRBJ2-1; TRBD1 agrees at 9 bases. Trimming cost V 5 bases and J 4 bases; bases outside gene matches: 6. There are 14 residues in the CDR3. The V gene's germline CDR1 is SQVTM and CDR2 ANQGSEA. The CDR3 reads CSVKQGAGYNEQFF. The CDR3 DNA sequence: TGCAGCGTTAAACAGGGGGCCGGGTACAATGAGCAGTTCTTC.

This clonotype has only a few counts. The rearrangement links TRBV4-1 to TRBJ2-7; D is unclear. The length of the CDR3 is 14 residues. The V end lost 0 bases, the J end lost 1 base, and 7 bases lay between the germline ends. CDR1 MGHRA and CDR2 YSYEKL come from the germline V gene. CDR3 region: CASSQEPASYEQYF. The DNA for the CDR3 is TGCGCCAGCAGCCAAGAACCAGCGTCCTACGAGCAGTACTTC.

The CDR3 spells CASSLEGTGGTGQYF. The CDR3 DNA reads TGCGCCAGCAGCTTGGAGGGGACAGGGGGCACAGGGCAGTACTTC. J is TRBJ2-5 and V is TRBV5-1; 12 nucleotides line up with TRBD1. The J segment lost 11 bases and the V segment lost 0 bases, leaving 8 bases of the junction unmatched. Germline V gene data show CDR1 as SGHRS and CDR2 as YFSETQ. The CDR3 runs 15 residues.

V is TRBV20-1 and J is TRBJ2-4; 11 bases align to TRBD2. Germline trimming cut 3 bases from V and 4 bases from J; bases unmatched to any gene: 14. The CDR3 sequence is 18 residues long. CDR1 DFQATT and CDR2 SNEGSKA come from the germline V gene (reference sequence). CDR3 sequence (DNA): TGCAGTGCTAGTAGCCTAGCGGGAGGTACATTACTTAAAAACATTCAGTACTTC. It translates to CSASSLAGGTLLKNIQYF.

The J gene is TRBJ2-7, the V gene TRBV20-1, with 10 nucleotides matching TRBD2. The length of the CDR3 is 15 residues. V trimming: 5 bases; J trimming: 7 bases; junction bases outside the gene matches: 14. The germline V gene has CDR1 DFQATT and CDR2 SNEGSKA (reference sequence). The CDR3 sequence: CSAGPPSGGYNEQYF. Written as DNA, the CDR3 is TGCAGTGCTGGACCTCCTAGCGGGGGTTACAATGAGCAGTACTTC.

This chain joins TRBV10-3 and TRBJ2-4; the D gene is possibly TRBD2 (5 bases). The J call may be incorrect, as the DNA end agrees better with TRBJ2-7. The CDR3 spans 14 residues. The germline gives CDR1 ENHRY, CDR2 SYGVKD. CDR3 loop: CAISEKADFYEQYF. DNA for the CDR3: TGTGCCATCAGTGAAAAAGCGGATTTCTACGAGCAGTACTTC.

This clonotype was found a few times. The CDR3 sequence is CSVDGTSGRGETQYF. In nucleotides, the CDR3 is TGCAGCGTTGACGGGACTAGCGGGAGAGGTGAGACCCAGTACTTC. This chain links TRBV29-1 with TRBJ2-5, with TRBD2 identical over 14 bases. The CDR3 contains 15 residues. Germline V gene data show CDR1 as SQVTM and CDR2 as ANQGSEA. The J segment lost 5 bases and the V segment lost 3 bases, leaving 5 bases of the junction unmatched.

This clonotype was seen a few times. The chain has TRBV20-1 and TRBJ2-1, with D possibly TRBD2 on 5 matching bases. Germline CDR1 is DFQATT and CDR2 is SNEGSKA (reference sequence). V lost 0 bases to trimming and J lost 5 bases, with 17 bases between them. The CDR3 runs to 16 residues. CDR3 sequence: CSARDRKAAYNNEQFF. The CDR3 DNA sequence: TGCAGTGCTAGAGATCGTAAAGCGGCATACAACAATGAGCAGTTCTTC.

CDR3 sequence reads: CASSLKPGLPQYF. For the CDR3, the DNA is TGTGCCAGCAGCCTCAAACCGGGACTACCGCAGTATTTT. The chain uses TRBV7-3 and TRBJ2-3, with 7 bases matching TRBD2. The CDR3 spans 13 residues. With V trimmed by 5 bases and J by 10 bases, 9 bases remained unmatched. The germline CDR1 and CDR2 sequences are SGHTA and FQGTGA. The complete variable domain, with remaining parts taken from reference TRBV7-3 and TRBJ2-3, reads GAGVSQTPSNKVTEKGKYVELRCDPISGHTALYWYRQSLGQGPEFLIYFQGTGAADDSGLPNDRFFAVRPEGSVSTLKIQRTERGDSAVYLCASSLKPGLPQYFGPGTRLTVL.

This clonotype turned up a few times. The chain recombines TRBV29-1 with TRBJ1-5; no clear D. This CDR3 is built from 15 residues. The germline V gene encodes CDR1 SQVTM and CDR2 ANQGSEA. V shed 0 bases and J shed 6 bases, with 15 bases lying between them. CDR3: CSVEDSTAPGQPQHF. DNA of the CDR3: TGCAGCGTTGAAGATTCGACGGCGCCCGGTCAGCCCCAGCATTTT. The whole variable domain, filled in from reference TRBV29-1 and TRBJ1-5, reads SAVISQKPSRDICQRGTSLTIQCQVDSQVTMMFWYRQQPGQSLTLIATANQGSEATYESGFVIDKFPISRPNLTFSTLTVSNMSPEDSSIYLCSVEDSTAPGQPQHFGDGTRLSIL.

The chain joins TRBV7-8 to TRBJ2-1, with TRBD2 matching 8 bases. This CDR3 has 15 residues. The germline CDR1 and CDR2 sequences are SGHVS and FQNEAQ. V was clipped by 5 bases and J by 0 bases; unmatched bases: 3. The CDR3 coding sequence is TGTGCCAGCAGCCTGCGGGAGGCCTCCTACAATGAGCAGTTCTTC. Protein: CASSLREASYNEQFF.

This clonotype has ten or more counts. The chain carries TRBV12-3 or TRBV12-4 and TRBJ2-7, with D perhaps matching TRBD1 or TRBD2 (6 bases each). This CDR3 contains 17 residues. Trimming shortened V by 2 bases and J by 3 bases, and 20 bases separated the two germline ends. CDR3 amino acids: CASSLSGLRGDDYEQYF. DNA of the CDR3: TGTGCCAGCAGTTTAAGTGGATTAAGGGGGGACGACTACGAGCAGTACTTC.

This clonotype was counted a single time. Here the CDR3 DNA reads TGTGCCAGCAGTTTTCCCGACAGGGTTGGGGGCTACACCTTC. Encoded protein: CASSFPDRVGGYTF. The chain recombines TRBV12-3 or TRBV12-4 with TRBJ1-2, with 7 bases aligning to TRBD1. With 3 bases clipped from V and 8 bases from J, the junction kept 9 bases outside the gene matches. The CDR3 totals 14 residues.

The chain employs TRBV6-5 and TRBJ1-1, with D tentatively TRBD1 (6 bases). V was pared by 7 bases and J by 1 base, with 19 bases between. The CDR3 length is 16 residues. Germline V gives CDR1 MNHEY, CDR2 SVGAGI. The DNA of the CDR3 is TGTGCCAGCACCAACTATCTGACAGGTCAGAACACTGAAGCTTTCTTT. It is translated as CASTNYLTGQNTEAFF.

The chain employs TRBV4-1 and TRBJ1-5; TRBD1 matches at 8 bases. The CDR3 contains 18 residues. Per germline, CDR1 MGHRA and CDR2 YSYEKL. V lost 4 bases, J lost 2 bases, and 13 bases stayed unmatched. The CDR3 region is CASSPRTGLEVGNQPQHF. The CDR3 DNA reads TGCGCCAGCAGCCCTCGGACAGGGTTGGAGGTGGGCAATCAGCCCCAGCATTTT.

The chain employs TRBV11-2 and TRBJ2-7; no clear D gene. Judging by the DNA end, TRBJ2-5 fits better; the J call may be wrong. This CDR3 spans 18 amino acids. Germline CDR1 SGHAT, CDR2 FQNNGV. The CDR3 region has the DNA TGTGCCAGCAGCTTAGTTTCCCAGACACTACACCGACCGGAGACCCAGTACTTC. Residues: CASSLVSQTLHRPETQYF.